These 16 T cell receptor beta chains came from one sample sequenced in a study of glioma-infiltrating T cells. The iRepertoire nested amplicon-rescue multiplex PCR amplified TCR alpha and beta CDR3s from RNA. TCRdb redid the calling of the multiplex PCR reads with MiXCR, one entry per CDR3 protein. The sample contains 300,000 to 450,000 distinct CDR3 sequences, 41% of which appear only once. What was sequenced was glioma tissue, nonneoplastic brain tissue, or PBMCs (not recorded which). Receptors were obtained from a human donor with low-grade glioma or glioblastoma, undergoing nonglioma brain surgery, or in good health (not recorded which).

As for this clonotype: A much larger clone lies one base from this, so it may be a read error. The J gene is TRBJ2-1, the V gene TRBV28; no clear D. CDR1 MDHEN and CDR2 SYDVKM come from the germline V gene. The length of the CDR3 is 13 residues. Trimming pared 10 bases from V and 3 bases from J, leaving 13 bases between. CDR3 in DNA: TGTGCCAACCCACTACTTGTCTACAATGAGCAGTTCTTC. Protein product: CANPLLVYNEQFF.

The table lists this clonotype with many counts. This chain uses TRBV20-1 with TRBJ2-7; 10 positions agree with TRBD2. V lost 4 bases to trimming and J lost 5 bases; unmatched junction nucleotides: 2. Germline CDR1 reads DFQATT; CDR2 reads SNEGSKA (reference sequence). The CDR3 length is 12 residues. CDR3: CSAISGRDEQYF. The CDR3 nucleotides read TGCAGTGCTATCAGCGGGAGGGACGAGCAGTACTTC.

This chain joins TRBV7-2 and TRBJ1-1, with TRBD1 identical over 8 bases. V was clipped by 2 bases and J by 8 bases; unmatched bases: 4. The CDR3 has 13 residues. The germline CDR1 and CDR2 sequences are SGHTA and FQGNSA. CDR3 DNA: TGTGCCAGCAGCTTAAGTGGGACAGGAGAAGCTTTCTTT. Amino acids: CASSLSGTGEAFF. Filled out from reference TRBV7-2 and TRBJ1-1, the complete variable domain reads GAGVSQSPSNKVTEKGKDVELRCDPISGHTALYWYRQSLGQGLEFLIYFQGNSAPDKSGLPSDRFSAERTGGSVSTLTIQRTQQEDSAVYLCASSLSGTGEAFFGQGTRLTVV.

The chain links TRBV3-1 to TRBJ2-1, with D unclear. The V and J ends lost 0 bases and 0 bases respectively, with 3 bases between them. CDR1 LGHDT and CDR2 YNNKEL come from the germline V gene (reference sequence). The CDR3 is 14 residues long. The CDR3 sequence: CASSQDSSYNEQFF. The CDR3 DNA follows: TGTGCCAGCAGCCAAGACAGCTCCTACAATGAGCAGTTCTTC.

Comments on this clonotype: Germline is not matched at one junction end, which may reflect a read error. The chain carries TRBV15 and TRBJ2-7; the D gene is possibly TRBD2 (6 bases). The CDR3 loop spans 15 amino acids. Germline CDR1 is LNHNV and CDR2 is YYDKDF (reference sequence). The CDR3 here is CASSLEVGSTYEQYF. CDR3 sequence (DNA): TGTGCCAGCAGCTTAGAGGTCGGGAGCACCTACGAGCAGTACTTC.

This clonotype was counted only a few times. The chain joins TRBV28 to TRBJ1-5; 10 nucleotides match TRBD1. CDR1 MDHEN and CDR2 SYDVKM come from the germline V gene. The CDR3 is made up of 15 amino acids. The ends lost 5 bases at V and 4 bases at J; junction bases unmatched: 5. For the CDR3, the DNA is TGTGCCAGCAGTACCCCGGGACAGGGGAATCAGCCCCAGCATTTT. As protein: CASSTPGQGNQPQHF.

Here the CDR3 DNA reads TGCAGTGTCCCTTCAGGGGGTGGTCAGCCCCAGCATTTT. It yields the protein CSVPSGGGQPQHF. This rearrangement joins TRBV20-1 to TRBJ1-5, with 7 bases fitting TRBD1. Germline V gives CDR1 DFQATT, CDR2 SNEGSKA (reference sequence). There are 13 residues in the CDR3. V was clipped by 7 bases and J by 6 bases; unmatched bases: 9.

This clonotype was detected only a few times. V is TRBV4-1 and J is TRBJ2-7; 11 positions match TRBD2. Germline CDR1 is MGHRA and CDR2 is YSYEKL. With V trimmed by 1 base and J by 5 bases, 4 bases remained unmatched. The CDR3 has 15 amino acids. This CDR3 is CASSQGLAGGHEQYF. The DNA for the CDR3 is TGCGCCAGCAGCCAAGGCCTAGCGGGAGGCCACGAGCAGTACTTC.

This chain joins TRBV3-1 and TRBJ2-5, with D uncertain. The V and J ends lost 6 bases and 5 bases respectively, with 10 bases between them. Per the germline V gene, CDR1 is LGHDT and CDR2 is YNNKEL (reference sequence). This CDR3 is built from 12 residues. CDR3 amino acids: CASSQFQETQYF. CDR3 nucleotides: TGTGCCAGCAGTCAGTTTCAGGAGACCCAGTACTTC.

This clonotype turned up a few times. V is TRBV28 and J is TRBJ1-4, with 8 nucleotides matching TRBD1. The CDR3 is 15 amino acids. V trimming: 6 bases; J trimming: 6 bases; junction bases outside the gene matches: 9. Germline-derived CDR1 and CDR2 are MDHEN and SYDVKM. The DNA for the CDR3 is TGTGCCAGCAGCCCTCCGGGACAGGCGGATGAAAAACTGTTTTTT. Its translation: CASSPPGQADEKLFF. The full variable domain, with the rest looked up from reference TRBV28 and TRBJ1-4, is DVKVTQSSRYLVKRTGEKVFLECVQDMDHENMFWYRQDPGLGLRLIYFSYDVKMKEKGDIPEGYSVSREKKERFSLILESASTNQTSMYLCASSPPGQADEKLFFGSGTQLSVL.

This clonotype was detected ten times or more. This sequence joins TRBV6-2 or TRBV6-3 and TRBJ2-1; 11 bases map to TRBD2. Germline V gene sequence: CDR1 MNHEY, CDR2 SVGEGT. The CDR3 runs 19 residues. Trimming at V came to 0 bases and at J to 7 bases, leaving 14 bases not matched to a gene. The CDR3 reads CASSYSAWLAGGPGNEQFF. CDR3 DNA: TGTGCCAGCAGTTACTCGGCGTGGCTAGCGGGAGGCCCAGGGAATGAGCAGTTCTTC.

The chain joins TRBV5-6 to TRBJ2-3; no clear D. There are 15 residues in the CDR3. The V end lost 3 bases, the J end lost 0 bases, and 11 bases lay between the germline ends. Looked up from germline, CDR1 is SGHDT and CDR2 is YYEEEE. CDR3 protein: CASSYVGASTDTQYF. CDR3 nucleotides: TGTGCCAGCAGCTACGTAGGCGCGAGCACAGATACGCAGTATTTT.

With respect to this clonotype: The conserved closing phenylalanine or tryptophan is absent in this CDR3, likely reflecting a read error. In DNA form, the CDR3 reads TGTGCCAGCAGCCAACTGAGCGACCGGGAGACCCAGTACTCC. Translating it yields CASSQLSDRETQYS. V is TRBV16 and J is TRBJ2-5; no clear D. This CDR3 spans 14 amino acids. CDR1 and CDR2 from the germline V gene are KGHSY and FQNENV. V lost 2 bases to trimming and J lost 5 bases, with 12 bases between them.

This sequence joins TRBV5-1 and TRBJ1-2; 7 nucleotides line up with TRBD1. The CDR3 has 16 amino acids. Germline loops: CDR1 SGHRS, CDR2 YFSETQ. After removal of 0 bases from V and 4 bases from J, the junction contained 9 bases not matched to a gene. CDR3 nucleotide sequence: TGCGCCAGCAGCTTGGGGTTCCGGACAGGCGGCTATGGCTACACCTTC. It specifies CASSLGFRTGGYGYTF. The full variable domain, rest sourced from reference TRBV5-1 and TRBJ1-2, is KAGVTQTPRYLIKTRGQQVTLSCSPISGHRSVSWYQQTPGQGLQFLFEYFSETQRNKGNFPGRFSGRQFSNSRSEMNVSTLELGDSALYLCASSLGFRTGGYGYTFGSGTRLTVV.

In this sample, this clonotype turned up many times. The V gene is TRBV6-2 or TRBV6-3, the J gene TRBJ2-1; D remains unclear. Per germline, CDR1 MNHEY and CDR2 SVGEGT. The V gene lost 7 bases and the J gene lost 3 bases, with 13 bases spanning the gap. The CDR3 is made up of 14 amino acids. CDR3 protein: CASKPASFYNEQFF. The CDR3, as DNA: TGTGCCAGCAAACCAGCCTCCTTCTACAATGAGCAGTTCTTC.

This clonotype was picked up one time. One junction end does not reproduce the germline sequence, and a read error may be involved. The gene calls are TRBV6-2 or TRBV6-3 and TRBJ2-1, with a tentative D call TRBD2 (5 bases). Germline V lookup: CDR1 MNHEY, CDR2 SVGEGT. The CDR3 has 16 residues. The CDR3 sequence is CASSYSWTPTSNKQFF. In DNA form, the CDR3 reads TGTGCCAGCAGTTACTCGTGGACTCCAACGAGCAATAAGCAGTTCTTC.